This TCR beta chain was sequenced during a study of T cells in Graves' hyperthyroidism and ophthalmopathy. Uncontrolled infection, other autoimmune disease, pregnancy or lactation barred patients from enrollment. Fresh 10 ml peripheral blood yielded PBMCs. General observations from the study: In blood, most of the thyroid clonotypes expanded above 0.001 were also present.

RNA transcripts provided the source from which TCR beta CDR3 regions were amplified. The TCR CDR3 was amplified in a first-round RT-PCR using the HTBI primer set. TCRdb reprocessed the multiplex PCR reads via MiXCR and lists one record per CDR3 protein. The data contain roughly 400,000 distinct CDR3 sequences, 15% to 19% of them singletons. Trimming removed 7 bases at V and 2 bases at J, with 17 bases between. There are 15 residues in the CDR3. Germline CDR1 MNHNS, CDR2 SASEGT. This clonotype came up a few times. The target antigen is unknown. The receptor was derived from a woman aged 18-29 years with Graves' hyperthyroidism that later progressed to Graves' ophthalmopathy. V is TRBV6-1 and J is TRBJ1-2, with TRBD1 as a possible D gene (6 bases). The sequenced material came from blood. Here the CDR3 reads CASIMTGESNYGYTF. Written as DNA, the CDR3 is TGTGCCAGCATTATGACAGGAGAGTCGAACTATGGCTACACCTTC.